A single sample is the source of the 25 T cell receptor beta chains below, sequenced in a study of regulatory T cells in long-lasting Graves disease. Building of the TCR beta libraries involved iRepertoire HTBI primers and Arm-PCR of CDR3 regions. TCRdb reanalysed the multiplex PCR reads using MiXCR and keeps one entry per CDR3 protein. The sample yields hundreds of thousands of distinct CDR3 sequences, less than 25% seen once. Time point: persistent/refractory GD, antithyroid drugs over 5 years with positive TRAb. Preparation of the TCR library used RNA extracted from PBMCs. The specimen was peripheral blood mononuclear cells (PBMCs), collected when the disease was refractory, from a patient treated with antithyroid drugs. The source is a female donor with Graves disease.

The CDR3 DNA follows: TGCGCCAGCAGCGGGGGACTAGCGGCCAACGAGCAGTACTTC. The encoded protein is CASSGGLAANEQYF. The chain combines TRBV5-1 with TRBJ2-7, with 11 bases fitting TRBD2. The CDR3 has 14 amino acids. The germline V gene encodes CDR1 SGHRS and CDR2 YFSETQ. Trimming removed 4 bases from V and 5 bases from J; junction bases left unmatched: 5. Filled out from reference TRBV5-1 and TRBJ2-7, the complete variable domain reads KAGVTQTPRYLIKTRGQQVTLSCSPISGHRSVSWYQQTPGQGLQFLFEYFSETQRNKGNFPGRFSGRQFSNSRSEMNVSTLELGDSALYLCASSGGLAANEQYFGPGTRLTVT.

This sequence joins TRBV19 and TRBJ2-7; 9 bases agree with TRBD1. Germline V CDR1 and CDR2: LNHDA, SQIVND (reference sequence). V dropped 5 bases and J dropped 3; count of bases not matched to a gene: 8. The CDR3 has 15 amino acids. This CDR3 reads CASSYPGQGVYEQYF. The CDR3, as DNA: TGTGCCAGTAGTTACCCGGGACAGGGTGTCTACGAGCAGTACTTC.

Turning to this clonotype: A read error is likely here: a far larger clone is one base away. The chain recombines TRBV5-1 with TRBJ2-7; TRBD1 matches 10 bases. The CDR3 runs to 14 residues. Looked up from germline, CDR1 is SGHRS and CDR2 is YFSETQ. The CDR3 nucleotides read TGCGCCAACAGCTTGGGACAGGGGACCTACGAGCAGTACTTC. Protein sequence: CANSLGQGTYEQYF.

This clonotype was observed a handful of times. The chain links TRBV6-5 to TRBJ2-7; weak D call: TRBD2 (5 bases). CDR3 length: 15 residues. V was pared by 2 bases and J by 1 base, with 12 bases between. Per germline, CDR1 MNHEY and CDR2 SVGAGI. The CDR3 coding sequence is TGTGCCAGCAGTTACCAGGACTCAAAGTCCTACGAGCAGTACTTC. Protein product: CASSYQDSKSYEQYF.

This clonotype has a count of ten or more. This chain links TRBV2 with TRBJ2-7; TRBD1 is a possible D gene (5 bases). Germline V gene lookup returns CDR1 SNHLY and CDR2 FYNNEI. This CDR3 has 15 residues. Trimming took 3 bases from V and 4 from J, leaving 16 bases between them. The CDR3 sequence is CASSDLPQGMYEQYF. CDR3 DNA sequence: TGTGCCAGCAGTGACCTCCCCCAGGGAATGTACGAGCAGTACTTC.

Comment on this clonotype: This could be a read error, since a much larger clone is one nucleotide away. The V call is TRBV6-2 or TRBV6-3, the J call TRBJ1-6, with D uncertain. The CDR3 is made up of 14 amino acids. Between the trimmed V and J ends, which lost 5 bases and 10 bases, there was a span of 15 bases. Germline V lookup: CDR1 MNHEY, CDR2 SVGEGT. The CDR3 bases are TGTGCCAGCAGTCCCAGTCGAGGATACTCACCCCTCCACTTT. Its protein is CASSPSRGYSPLHF.

CDR3 amino acids: CASRSSGSPTDTQYF. The CDR3 DNA reads TGTGCCAGCAGGTCTAGCGGGAGCCCCACAGATACGCAGTATTTT. The chain uses TRBV6-1 and TRBJ2-3; TRBD2 aligns across 10 bases. Germline loops: CDR1 MNHNS, CDR2 SASEGT. V dropped 6 bases and J dropped 2; count of bases not matched to a gene: 5. This CDR3 is 15 amino acids long.

On this clonotype itself: Since a much larger clone is just one base distant, this may be a read error. The CDR3 does not close with the conserved phenylalanine or tryptophan, likely indicating a read error. The chain couples TRBV20-1 to TRBJ2-7, with a weak D call TRBD2 (6 bases). The CDR3 sequence is 13 residues long. CDR1 DFQATT and CDR2 SNEGSKA come from the germline V gene (reference sequence). Trimming cost V 5 bases and J 3 bases, with 14 bases left between them. CDR3 nucleotide sequence: TGCAGTGCTGGGGGGAGAGAGTTCTACGAGCAGTACCTC. Translated, it gives CSAGGREFYEQYL.

The chain recombines TRBV19 with TRBJ1-1; maybe TRBD1 (6 bases). The CDR3 is made up of 15 amino acids. The V end lost 6 bases, the J end lost 11 bases, and 25 bases lay between the germline ends. Germline V gene sequence: CDR1 LNHDA, CDR2 SQIVND (reference sequence). CDR3 sequence reads: CASSNQEVWDKGAFF. For the CDR3, the DNA is TGTGCCAGTAGCAACCAAGAAGTATGGGACAAGGGGGCTTTCTTT.

A few counts support this clonotype. V usage is TRBV27 and J usage is TRBJ2-7; 10 bases line up with TRBD1. Germline V gives CDR1 MNHEY, CDR2 SMNVEV (reference sequence). Unmatched junction bases numbered 11, after V lost 3 bases and J lost 3 bases. This CDR3 contains 17 residues. The CDR3 here is CASSFGRPGQGSYEQYF. CDR3 coding DNA: TGTGCCAGCAGTTTTGGGAGACCGGGACAGGGGAGCTACGAGCAGTACTTC.

This clonotype was seen many times. This chain joins TRBV7-2 and TRBJ1-2; D perhaps matches TRBD1 (5 bases). The CDR3 has 14 residues. The germline V gene has CDR1 SGHTA and CDR2 FQGNSA. The ends were cut back, 1 base at V and 4 bases at J, with 10 bases in the middle. CDR3: CASSLGGAGYGYTF. DNA of the CDR3: TGTGCCAGCAGCTTAGGGGGCGCAGGCTATGGCTACACCTTC.

This clonotype occurred many times. The gene calls are TRBV11-2 and TRBJ2-7; perhaps TRBD2 as D (6 bases). V lost 0 bases and J lost 3, with 12 bases in between. Germline V gene lookup returns CDR1 SGHAT and CDR2 FQNNGV. The CDR3 covers 15 residues. As DNA, the CDR3 is TGTGCCAGCAGCTTAGAGCGGGGCCAAAGCTACGAGCAGTACTTC. Translated, it gives CASSLERGQSYEQYF.

The chain has TRBV20-1 and TRBJ2-7; the match to TRBD2 covers 7 bases. The CDR3 length is 14 residues. V shed 6 bases, J shed 2 bases, and the junction held 10 bases outside the gene matches. Germline-derived CDR1 and CDR2 are DFQATT and SNEGSKA (reference sequence). The CDR3 sequence is CSASLTSEPYEQYF. CDR3 nucleotide sequence: TGCAGTGCCAGCCTCACTAGCGAGCCCTACGAGCAGTACTTC.

V and J are TRBV19 and TRBJ1-5, with D possibly TRBD1 on 6 matching bases. CDR3 size: 15 residues. From germline, CDR1 is LNHDA and CDR2 SQIVND (reference sequence). Trimming cost V 4 bases and J 1 base, with 11 bases left between them. The DNA of the CDR3 is TGTGCCAGTAGTAAACAGGGTGGAAGCAATCAGCCCCAGCATTTT. Translated: CASSKQGGSNQPQHF. Complete variable domain (other parts from reference TRBV19 and TRBJ1-5): DGGITQSPKYLFRKEGQNVTLSCEQNLNHDAMYWYRQDPGQGLRLIYYSQIVNDFQKGDIAEGYSVSREKKESFPLTVTSAQKNPTAFYLCASSKQGGSNQPQHFGDGTRLSIL.

The sample holds a few counts of this clonotype. The V call is TRBV19, the J call TRBJ2-7, with no clear D. Germline-derived CDR1 and CDR2 are LNHDA and SQIVND (reference sequence). Trimming took 7 bases from V and 2 from J, leaving 6 bases between them. This CDR3 region has 11 residues. The DNA of the CDR3 is TGTGCCAGTATGTCCGCCTACGAGCAGTACTTC. Protein sequence: CASMSAYEQYF.

Turning to this clonotype: The junction departs from the called germline gene at one end, perhaps through a read error. V gene TRBV15 combines with J gene TRBJ2-5, with D perhaps matching TRBD1 (6 bases). The CDR3 totals 13 residues. Germline V gene sequence: CDR1 LNHNV, CDR2 YYDKDF (reference sequence). The chain's CDR3 is CTTSRRQVETRYF. CDR3 sequence (DNA): TGTACCACCAGCAGAAGACAGGTGGAGACCCGGTACTTC.

This clonotype was recorded many times. The chain couples TRBV12-3 or TRBV12-4 to TRBJ1-5, with D uncertain. V was clipped by 5 bases and J by 3 bases, with 8 bases between them. This CDR3 is 13 amino acids long. The CDR3 DNA is TGTGCCAGCAGTCACAGACACAATCAGCCCCAGCATTTT. Residues: CASSHRHNQPQHF.

The V gene is TRBV18, the J gene TRBJ2-2; D gene uncertain. The germline CDR1 and CDR2 sequences are KGHSH and LQKENI. The CDR3 length is 18 residues. Deletions cut 1 base from V and 4 bases from J, with 19 bases between. The CDR3: CASSPRQPGWASTGELFF. The CDR3 nucleotides read TGTGCCAGCTCACCACGGCAACCAGGTTGGGCCAGCACCGGGGAGCTGTTTTTT.

This clonotype was detected only a few times. J is TRBJ1-1 and V is TRBV28; D is possibly TRBD1 (5 bases). The CDR3 loop spans 20 amino acids. Germline assignment: CDR1 MDHEN and CDR2 SYDVKM. V was trimmed by 3 bases and J by 4 bases, leaving 30 bases between them. The CDR3 protein is CASSFEGLWTSGTEATEAFF. CDR3 coding DNA: TGTGCCAGCAGTTTTGAGGGTTTATGGACGTCGGGGACCGAGGCCACTGAAGCTTTCTTT.

This clonotype was counted ten times or more. The chain uses TRBV20-1 and TRBJ1-5; D might be TRBD1 (5 bases). The CDR3 extends over 16 amino acids. V shed 5 bases and J shed 3 bases, with 20 bases lying between them. Germline values: CDR1 DFQATT, CDR2 SNEGSKA (reference sequence). CDR3 amino acids: CSAEKWTGVDNQPQHF. Written as DNA, the CDR3 is TGCAGTGCTGAGAAGTGGACGGGGGTAGACAATCAGCCCCAGCATTTT.

The chain joins TRBV6-8 to TRBJ2-1, with D hard to call. From germline, CDR1 is MNHGY and CDR2 SAAAGT. This CDR3 spans 16 amino acids. V was trimmed by 8 bases and J by 2 bases, leaving 19 bases between them. The CDR3 region is CASATLELSTYNEQFF. The DNA for the CDR3 is TGTGCCAGCGCCACGTTAGAACTTTCGACCTACAATGAGCAGTTCTTC.

This clonotype was detected ten times or more. The chain is built from TRBV2 and TRBJ2-2; TRBD1 agrees at 8 bases. Germline CDR1 reads SNHLY; CDR2 reads FYNNEI. V shed 4 bases, J shed 1 base, and the junction held 5 bases outside the gene matches. The CDR3 is made up of 16 amino acids. CDR3: CASSGEGQVNTGELFF. In DNA, the CDR3 is TGTGCCAGCAGTGGTGAGGGACAGGTGAACACCGGGGAGCTGTTTTTT.

Many counts were recorded for this clonotype. V usage is TRBV28 and J usage is TRBJ2-2, with 8 bases that match TRBD1. J lost 4 bases, V lost 5 bases, and 15 bases had no gene match. The germline V gene has CDR1 MDHEN and CDR2 SYDVKM. CDR3 length: 18 amino acids. The CDR3 nucleotides are TGTGCCAGCAGTCGACATATAAACCGGGACAGGCGCACCGGGGAGCTGTTTTTT. Translated, it gives CASSRHINRDRRTGELFF.

About this clonotype itself: This sequence may be a read error, since a much larger clone differs from it by one base. This chain uses TRBV7-3 with TRBJ2-7; D is possibly TRBD1 or TRBD2 (5 bases each). The V end was cut by 2 bases, the J end by 5 bases, with 10 bases between. Germline CDR1 reads SGHTA; CDR2 reads FQGTGA. The CDR3 is made up of 13 amino acids. The CDR3 spells CASSLWDGDEQYF. The DNA of the CDR3 is TGTGCCAGCAGCTTATGGGACGGGGACGAGCAGTACTTC. Using reference TRBV7-3 and TRBJ2-7 for the parts outside the CDR3, the full variable domain is GAGVSQTPSNKVTEKGKYVELRCDPISGHTALYWYRQSLGQGPEFLIYFQGTGAADDSGLPNDRFFAVRPEGSVSTLKIQRTERGDSAVYLCASSLWDGDEQYFGPGTRLTVT.

The chain employs TRBV20-1 and TRBJ2-7, with 9 bases identical to TRBD2. V dropped 6 bases and J dropped 4; count of bases not matched to a gene: 13. Germline CDR1 reads DFQATT; CDR2 reads SNEGSKA (reference sequence). The CDR3 has 15 amino acids. In DNA form, the CDR3 reads TGCAGTGCCAAGGAAGCGGGAGGTGGGAGGTACGAGCAGTACTTC. This translates into CSAKEAGGGRYEQYF.